This entry features one T cell receptor (beta chain) sequence. Its antigen remains unknown. This CDR3 contains 14 residues. Trimming cost V 4 bases and J 7 bases, with 16 bases left between them. Germline CDR1 reads KGHSY; CDR2 reads FQNENV. The record originates from a study of cytomegalovirus exposure and HLA in healthy donors. Study-level results: Cytomegalovirus status, reportedly, was diagnosed with high specificity and sensitivity by the classifier. In vitro checks showed that three CMV-associated chains really do target CMV antigens. The investigators catalogued about 170 TCR beta chains as cytomegalovirus-associated. Whilst most TCR sequences proved rare, a subset of public TCRs occurred across many donors.

Measured with immunoSEQ multiplex PCR; TCRdb has only the in-frame clones, and not every one. The sample has around 130,000 clones, roughly 91% seen once. This sequence joins TRBV16 and TRBJ1-2; D is undetermined. This TCR derives from a man aged 25 to 40 in good health and CMV-seronegative. Sequencing was carried out using PBMCs. The CDR3 loop is CASSPVGAVAGYTF. CDR3 coding DNA: TGTGCCAGCAGCCCGGTCGGAGCAGTAGCTGGCTACACCTTC.